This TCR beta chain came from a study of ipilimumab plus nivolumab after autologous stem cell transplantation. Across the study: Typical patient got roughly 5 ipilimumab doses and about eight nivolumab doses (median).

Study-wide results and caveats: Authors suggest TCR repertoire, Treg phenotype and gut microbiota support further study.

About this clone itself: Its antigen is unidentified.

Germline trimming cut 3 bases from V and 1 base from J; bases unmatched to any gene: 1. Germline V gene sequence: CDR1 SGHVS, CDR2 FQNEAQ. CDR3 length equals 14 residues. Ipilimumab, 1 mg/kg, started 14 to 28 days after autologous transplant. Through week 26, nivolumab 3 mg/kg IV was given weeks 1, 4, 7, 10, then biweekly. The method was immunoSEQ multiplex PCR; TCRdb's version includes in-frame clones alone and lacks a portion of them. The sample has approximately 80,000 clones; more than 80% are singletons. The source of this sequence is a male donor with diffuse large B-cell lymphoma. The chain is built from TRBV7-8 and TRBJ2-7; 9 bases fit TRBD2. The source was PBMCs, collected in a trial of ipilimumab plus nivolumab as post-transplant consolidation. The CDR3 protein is CASSLTSGSYEQYF. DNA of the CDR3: TGTGCCAGCAGCTTGACTAGCGGATCCTACGAGCAGTACTTC.